This T cell receptor (beta chain) was profiled in a study of T cell responses to AZD1222 COVID-19 vaccine. Study conclusions and caveats: Among the donors, most were white British and more were female, and clonal diversity was possibly underestimated.

TCRdb's copy holds only in-frame clones and misses some; the assay was immunoSEQ multiplex PCR. The sample holds some 86,000 clones, approximately 91% seen once. This clone came up a few times. Its antigen is as yet unknown. This CDR3 comprises 12 residues. V lost 5 bases and J lost 3, with 8 bases in between. Germline values: CDR1 SGHRS, CDR2 YFSETQ. Specimen: peripheral blood, collected 28 days after the second AZD1222 dose. The rearrangement joins TRBV5-1 to TRBJ1-2; possibly TRBD1 for D (5 bases). The TCR originated in an adult who received the AZD1222 COVID-19 vaccine. CDR3 DNA: TGCGCCAGCAGGGAACAGGACTATGGCTACACCTTC. Translated, it gives CASREQDYGYTF.